This T cell receptor beta chain is from a study of blood T cell repertoires in COVID-19. Across the study: Samples taken during acute and convalescent COVID-19 were collected in the United States, Italy and Spain. The analysed material was cDNA or gDNA that came from T cells, B-cell-depleted T cells, or PBMCs.

CDR1 is MNHEY and CDR2 is SMNVEV in the germline V gene (reference sequence). CDR3 length: 14 amino acids. Trimming removed 5 bases from V and 1 base from J, with 12 bases in between. Under the authors' procedure: For nucleated cells, counts were estimated from reference gene primer amplification. Profiled with immunoSEQ multiplex PCR; TCRdb holds only in-frame clones, not every one. The DNA gave D and trimming, while V, J and clone size come from that table. The sample lists 130,000 to 150,000 clones, approximately 81% occurring once. The sequence derives from a human donor with acute or convalescent COVID-19. The donor label of this sample is uncertain. The sample consisted of peripheral blood. This chain connects TRBV27 to TRBJ2-7; D might be TRBD2 (5 bases). CDR3 region: CASSVNGESYEQYF. The CDR3 nucleotides read TGTGCCAGCAGTGTAAACGGGGAGTCCTACGAGCAGTACTTC.